The clone carrying this T cell receptor beta chain was picked up a small number of times. Its specificity is not known. This entry is derived from a study of response to subunit inactivated influenza vaccine. Study results and caveats: Seasonal influenza vaccination, on each occasion, was suggested by the authors to recruit few new T cells.

TCRdb reprocessed the RT-PCR reads via MiXCR and lists one record per CDR3 protein. Among about 480,000 distinct CDR3 sequences listed, roughly 27% were seen once. The length of the CDR3 is 14 residues. The germline gives CDR1 SNHLY, CDR2 FYNNEI. V lost 7 bases, J lost 5 bases, and 7 bases stayed unmatched. The chain combines TRBV2 with TRBJ1-4; 7 bases are a match to TRBD1. This TCR derives from a man in his forties or fifties who received an inactivated influenza vaccine. The specimen was CD4+ T cells sorted from PBMCs, collected around 5 days after vaccination. In DNA, the CDR3 is TGTGCCAGCACCCAGGGGACAGCGAATGAAAAACTGTTTTTT. This sequence encodes CASTQGTANEKLFF. Combining the CDR3 with reference TRBV2 and TRBJ1-4 gives the whole variable domain EPEVTQTPSHQVTQMGQEVILRCVPISNHLYFYWYRQILGQKVEFLVSFYNNEISEKSEIFDDQFSVERPDGSNFTLKIRSTKLEDSAMYFCASTQGTANEKLFFGSGTQLSVL.